The entry below describes one T cell receptor beta chain. The antigen is not known. Germline V lookup: CDR1 SGHTA, CDR2 FQGNSA. Between the trimmed V and J ends, which lost 6 bases and 3 bases, there was a span of 11 bases. The CDR3 is made up of 13 amino acids. The sample originates from a study of T cell responses to AZD1222 COVID-19 vaccine. General observations from the study: Donors in the cohort were predominantly white British and more often female, and clonal diversity was possibly underestimated. Samples come after the peak T cell response, not at day 14. Of the AZD1222 recipients, only five or six were seropositive at baseline.

Data came from immunoSEQ multiplex PCR; TCRdb stores just in-frame clones and leaves some out. The data show 93,000 or so clones, with roughly 88% seen just once and roughly 20% held by the top ten. The sequence was collected from an adult in good health. The chain employs TRBV7-2 and TRBJ1-1; tentative D call: TRBD1 (6 bases). Sequences were derived from peripheral blood, sampled on day 0 of AZD1222 vaccination. The CDR3 nucleotides are TGTGCCAGCAGAAGTCCAGGGGACACTGAAGCTTTCTTT. Protein sequence: CASRSPGDTEAFF.